A selection of T cell receptor beta chains follows, all from one sample in a study of blood T cells in healthy people across ages. TCRdb processed the 5' RACE reads anew with MiXCR; each CDR3 protein has one entry. The sample records about 650,000 distinct CDR3 sequences, roughly half being singletons. The specimen sequenced was blood. The receptors were sampled from a woman of 80 years or more in good health. Each CDR3 is given with its conserved first and last residue. Fields, in order: V gene, clone size, D gene, J gene, CDR3 length, CDR3 DNA, CDR3 protein. A D gene is named only where the DNA matches it firmly. Size values are once, few and many counts, or a class for expanded clones, and some rows have none.

TRBV2,many,.,TRBJ2-3,17,TGTGCCAGCAGGAAAACGGAAGCGACAGGAATGCGTGGTACGCAGTATTTT,CASRKTEATGMRGTQYF
TRBV28,.,TRBD2,TRBJ2-5,18,TGTGCCAGCCAACCGACCGGGACTAGTGGGAGATCAGGAGAGACCCAGTACTTC,CASQPTGTSGRSGETQYF
TRBV27,.,.,TRBJ2-2,14,TGTGCCAGCACTACCAGGCTGTTTGCCGGGGAGCTGTTTTTT,CASTTRLFAGELFF
TRBV27,.,.,TRBJ2-7,15,TGTGCCAGCAAGTTCAGGGGAGATTCACCCCACGAGCAGTACTTC,CASKFRGDSPHEQYF
TRBV12-3/TRBV12-4,once,TRBD1,TRBJ2-7,17,TGTGCCAGCTTGCCGGGACAGGCCTATTTCTCCTACAATGAGCAGTACTTC,CASLPGQAYFSYNEQYF
TRBV6-6,many,TRBD1,TRBJ2-7,14,TGTGCCAGCAGCGCAGGGGGCTTTGCCTACGAGCAGTACTTC,CASSAGGFAYEQYF
TRBV4-1,.,.,TRBJ2-1,15,TGCGCCAGCAGCCTAGCGGTAATTACCTACAATGTGCAGTTCTTC,CASSLAVITYNVQFF
TRBV4-2,.,TRBD1,TRBJ2-2,16,TGTGCCAGCAGCCCATGGACAGGGGTGAACACCGGGGAGCTGTTTTTT,CASSPWTGVNTGELFF
TRBV12-3/TRBV12-4,.,.,TRBJ1-1,15,TGTGCCAGCAGTTGGGATGGGGGGGGGAACACTGAAGCTTTCTTT,CASSWDGGGNTEAFF
TRBV27,.,.,TRBJ1-2,16,TGTGCCAGCAGTCTGGGGGGGGTAGAGGGAACCTATGGCTACACCTTC,CASSLGGVEGTYGYTF
TRBV3-1,.,.,TRBJ2-1,15,TGTGCCAGCAGCCAATTGCTCGGGGGTTACAATGAGCAGTTCTTC,CASSQLLGGYNEQFF
TRBV20-1,.,.,TRBJ2-5,13,TGCAGTGCTAGAGCCGTGGGTAAAGAGACCCAGTACTTC,CSARAVGKETQYF
TRBV3-1,few,.,TRBJ1-5,16,TGTGCCAGCAGCCAAGGGTGGGAAGGAGGCAATCAGCCCCAGCATTTT,CASSQGWEGGNQPQHF